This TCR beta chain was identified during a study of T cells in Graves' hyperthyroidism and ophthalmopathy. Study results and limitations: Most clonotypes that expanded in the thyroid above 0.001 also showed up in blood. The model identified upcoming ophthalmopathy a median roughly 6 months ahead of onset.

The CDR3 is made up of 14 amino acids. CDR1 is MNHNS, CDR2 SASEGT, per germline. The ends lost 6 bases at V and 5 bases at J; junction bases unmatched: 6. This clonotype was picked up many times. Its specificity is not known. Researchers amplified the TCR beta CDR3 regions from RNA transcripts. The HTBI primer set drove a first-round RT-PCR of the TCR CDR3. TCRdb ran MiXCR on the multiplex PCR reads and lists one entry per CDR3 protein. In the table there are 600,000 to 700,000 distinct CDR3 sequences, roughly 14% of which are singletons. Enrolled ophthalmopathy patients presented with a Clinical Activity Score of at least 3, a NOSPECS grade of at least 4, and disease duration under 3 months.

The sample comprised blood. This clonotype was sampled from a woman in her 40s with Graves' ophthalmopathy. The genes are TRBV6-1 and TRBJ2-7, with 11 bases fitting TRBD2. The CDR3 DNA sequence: TGTGCCAGCAGGGTAGCGGGAGGGCCAAACGAGCAGTACTTC. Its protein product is CASRVAGGPNEQYF.